This T cell receptor beta chain came from a study of Tregs in tolerant kidney transplant recipients. Study-wide points: No direct test of biological reproducibility was done here. Some patients' samples used different primers over time, so nucleotide sequences weren't comparable. Tregs expanded with activated donor B cells seemed most donor-specific. Findings come from small patient numbers and require larger validation.

Repertoires were generated with immunoSEQ multiplex PCR, while TCRdb's copy carries only in-frame clones and drops some. The sample data list 15,000 or so clones. The V gene's germline CDR1 is SNHLY and CDR2 FYNNEI. This CDR3 has 14 amino acids. With 4 bases clipped from V and 4 bases from J, the junction kept 5 bases outside the gene matches. As for this clone: Its antigen is not known. The read stops 3 residues short of the end of the CDR3; the missing end is completed from the germline J gene.

The nonmyeloablative bone marrow transplants came from related graft donors, with transient mixed chimerism. The receptor's source is a human patient who received a combined kidney and bone marrow transplant. The graft donor may have given rise to some T cells. This rearrangement joins TRBV2 to TRBJ2-7; TRBD1 aligns across 9 bases. The sample was CD8+ T cells from blood (PBMCs), taken 6 months after the transplant. The CDR3 loop is CASSAGQGDYEQYF. The sequenced CDR3 bases are TGTGCCAGCAGTGCGGGACAGGGTGATTACGAG.